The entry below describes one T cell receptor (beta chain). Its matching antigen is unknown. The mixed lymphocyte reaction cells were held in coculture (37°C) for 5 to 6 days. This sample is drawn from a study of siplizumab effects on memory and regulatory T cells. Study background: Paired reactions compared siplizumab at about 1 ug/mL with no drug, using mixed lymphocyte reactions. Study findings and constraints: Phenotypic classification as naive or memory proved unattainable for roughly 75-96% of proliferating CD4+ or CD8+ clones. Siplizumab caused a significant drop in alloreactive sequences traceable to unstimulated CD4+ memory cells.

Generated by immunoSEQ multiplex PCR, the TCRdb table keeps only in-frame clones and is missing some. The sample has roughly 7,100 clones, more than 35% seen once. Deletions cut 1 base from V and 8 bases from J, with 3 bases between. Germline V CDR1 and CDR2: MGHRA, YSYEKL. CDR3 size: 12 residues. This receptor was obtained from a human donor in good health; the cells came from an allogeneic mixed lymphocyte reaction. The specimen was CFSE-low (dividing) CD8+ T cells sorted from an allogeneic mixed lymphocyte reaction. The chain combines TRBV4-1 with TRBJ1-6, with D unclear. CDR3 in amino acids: CASSQVHSPLHF. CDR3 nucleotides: TGCGCCAGCAGCCAAGTTCATTCACCCCTCCACTTT.